There are a few counts of the clone carrying this T cell receptor (beta chain). The sample is drawn from a study of T-cell memory formation after mild COVID-19. The CDR3 is made up of 16 amino acids. With V trimmed by 5 bases and J by 5 bases, 12 bases remained unmatched. The V gene's germline CDR1 is MDHEN and CDR2 SYDVKM. The TCR alpha and TCR beta cDNA libraries, bearing sample barcodes and UMIs, were generated by 5'RACE using constant-segment primers. TCRdb reanalysed the 5' RACE reads using MiXCR and keeps one entry per CDR3 protein. The data show 300,000 or so distinct CDR3 sequences, approximately 15% seen once.

Sequenced sample: PBMCs or a T cell subset sorted from them (not recorded which). The chain combines TRBV28 with TRBJ2-5; TRBD1 agrees at 9 bases. This TCR came from a man aged 18 to 29 who had mild COVID-19 (a few samples of this study predate the infection). Cell type and time point are not known. CDR3 residues: CASSPQTGGFWETQYF. In nucleotides, the CDR3 is TGTGCCAGCAGTCCACAAACAGGGGGCTTCTGGGAGACCCAGTACTTC.